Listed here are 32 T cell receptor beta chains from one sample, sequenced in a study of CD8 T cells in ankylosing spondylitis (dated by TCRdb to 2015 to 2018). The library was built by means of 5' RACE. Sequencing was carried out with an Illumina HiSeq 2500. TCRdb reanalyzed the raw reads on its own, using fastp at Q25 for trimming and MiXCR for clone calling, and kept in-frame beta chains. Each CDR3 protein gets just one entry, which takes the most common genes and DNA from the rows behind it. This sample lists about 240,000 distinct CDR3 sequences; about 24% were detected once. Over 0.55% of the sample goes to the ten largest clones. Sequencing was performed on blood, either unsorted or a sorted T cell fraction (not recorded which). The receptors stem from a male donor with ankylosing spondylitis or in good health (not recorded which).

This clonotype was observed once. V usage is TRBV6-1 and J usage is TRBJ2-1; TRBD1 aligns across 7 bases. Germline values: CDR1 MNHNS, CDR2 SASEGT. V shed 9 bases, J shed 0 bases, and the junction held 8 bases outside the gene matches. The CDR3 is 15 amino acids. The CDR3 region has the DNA TGTGCCAGTACACAGACAGGGAGCTCCTACAATGAGCAGTTCTTC. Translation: CASTQTGSSYNEQFF.

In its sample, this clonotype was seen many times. Here the CDR3 reads CAITGQENSPLHF. Written as DNA, the CDR3 is TGTGCCATTACGGGACAGGAGAATTCACCCCTCCACTTT. The chain joins TRBV10-3 to TRBJ1-6, with 8 bases aligning to TRBD1. Germline lookup yields CDR1 ENHRY and CDR2 SYGVKD. The length of the CDR3 is 13 residues. V lost 9 bases to trimming and J lost 7 bases; unmatched junction nucleotides: 5.

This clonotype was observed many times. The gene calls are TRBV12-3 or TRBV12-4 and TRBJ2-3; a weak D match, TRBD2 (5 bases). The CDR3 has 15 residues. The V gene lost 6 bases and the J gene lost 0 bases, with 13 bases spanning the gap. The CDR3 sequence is CASRDSAGSTDTQYF. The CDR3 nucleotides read TGTGCCAGCAGAGACTCTGCGGGCAGCACAGATACGCAGTATTTT.

The CDR3 DNA follows: TGTGCCAGCAGCTTTGGACTAGCGGGGGGGGTGAATGAGCAGTTCTTC. This sequence encodes CASSFGLAGGVNEQFF. The chain has TRBV7-6 and TRBJ2-1; TRBD2 matches 15 bases. This CDR3 has 16 amino acids. In germline, CDR1 is SGHVS, CDR2 FNYEAQ. With V trimmed by 3 bases and J by 7 bases, 4 bases remained unmatched.

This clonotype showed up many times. For the CDR3, the DNA is TGTGCCAGCAGCGGAAAACAGGGCTCTAGTTCCTACAATGAGCAGTTCTTC. Encoded protein: CASSGKQGSSSYNEQFF. The chain links TRBV11-2 to TRBJ2-1; D is possibly TRBD1 (6 bases). The CDR3 is 17 residues long. The V gene's germline CDR1 is SGHAT and CDR2 FQNNGV. Trimming left V 5 bases short and J 1 base short, with 18 bases between. Full variable domain (missing parts from reference TRBV11-2 and TRBJ2-1): EAGVAQSPRYKIIEKRQSVAFWCNPISGHATLYWYQQILGQGPKLLIQFQNNGVVDDSQLPKDRFSAERLKGVDSTLKIQPAKLEDSAVYLCASSGKQGSSSYNEQFFGPGTRLTVL.

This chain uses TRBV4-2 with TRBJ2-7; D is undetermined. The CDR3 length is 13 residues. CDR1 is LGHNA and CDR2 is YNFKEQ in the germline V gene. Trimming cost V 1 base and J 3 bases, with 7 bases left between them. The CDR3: CASSQGISYEQYF. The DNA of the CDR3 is TGTGCCAGCAGCCAAGGCATCAGCTACGAGCAGTACTTC.

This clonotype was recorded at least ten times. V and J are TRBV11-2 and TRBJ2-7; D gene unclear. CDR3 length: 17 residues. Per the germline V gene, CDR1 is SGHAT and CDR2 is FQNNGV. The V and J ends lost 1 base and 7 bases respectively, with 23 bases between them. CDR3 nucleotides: TGTGCCAGCAGCTTAGCCCCAGGTTTGGGTACCCCGGAAGAGCAGTACTTC. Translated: CASSLAPGLGTPEEQYF. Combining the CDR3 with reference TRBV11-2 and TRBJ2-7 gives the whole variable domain EAGVAQSPRYKIIEKRQSVAFWCNPISGHATLYWYQQILGQGPKLLIQFQNNGVVDDSQLPKDRFSAERLKGVDSTLKIQPAKLEDSAVYLCASSLAPGLGTPEEQYFGPGTRLTVT.

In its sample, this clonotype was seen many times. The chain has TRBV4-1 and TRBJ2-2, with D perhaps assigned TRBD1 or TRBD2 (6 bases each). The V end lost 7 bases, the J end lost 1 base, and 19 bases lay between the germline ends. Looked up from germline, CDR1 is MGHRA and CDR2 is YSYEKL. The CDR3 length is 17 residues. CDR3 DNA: TGCGCCAGCAAAGGGATTACAGGGAGGAAGAACACCGGGGAGCTGTTTTTT. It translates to CASKGITGRKNTGELFF.

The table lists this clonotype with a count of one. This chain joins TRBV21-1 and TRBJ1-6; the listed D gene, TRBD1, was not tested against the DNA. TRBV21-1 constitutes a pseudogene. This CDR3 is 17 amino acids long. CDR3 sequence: CASSKGAGGTLSSPLHF. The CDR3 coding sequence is TGTGCCAGCAGCAAAGGGGCAGGGGGCACGCTAAGTTCACCCCTCCACTTT.

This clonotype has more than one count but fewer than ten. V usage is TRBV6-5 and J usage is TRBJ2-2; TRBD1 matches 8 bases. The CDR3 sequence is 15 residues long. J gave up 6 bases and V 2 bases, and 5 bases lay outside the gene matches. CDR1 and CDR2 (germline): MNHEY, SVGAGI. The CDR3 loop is CASSYRRTGPGELFF. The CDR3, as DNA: TGTGCCAGCAGTTACCGAAGGACAGGGCCCGGGGAGCTGTTTTTT.

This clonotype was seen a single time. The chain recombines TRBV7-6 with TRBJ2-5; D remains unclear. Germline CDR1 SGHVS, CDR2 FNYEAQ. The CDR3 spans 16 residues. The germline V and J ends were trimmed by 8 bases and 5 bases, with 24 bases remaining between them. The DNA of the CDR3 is TGTGCCAGCTTTAGTTTCAGCAAACCTAGTCGGGAGACCCAGTACTTC. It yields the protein CASFSFSKPSRETQYF. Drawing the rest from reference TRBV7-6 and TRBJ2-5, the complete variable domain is GAGVSQSPRYKVTKRGQDVALRCDPISGHVSLYWYRQALGQGPEFLTYFNYEAQQDKSGLPNDRFSAERPEGSISTLTIQRTEQRDSAMYRCASFSFSKPSRETQYFGPGTRLLVL.

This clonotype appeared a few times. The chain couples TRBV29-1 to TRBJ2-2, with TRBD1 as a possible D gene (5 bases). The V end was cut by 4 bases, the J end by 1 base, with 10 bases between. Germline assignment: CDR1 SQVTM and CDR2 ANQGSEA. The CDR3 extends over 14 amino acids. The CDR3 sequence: CSVVSQGNTGELFF. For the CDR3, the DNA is TGCAGCGTTGTGAGCCAGGGGAACACCGGGGAGCTGTTTTTT.

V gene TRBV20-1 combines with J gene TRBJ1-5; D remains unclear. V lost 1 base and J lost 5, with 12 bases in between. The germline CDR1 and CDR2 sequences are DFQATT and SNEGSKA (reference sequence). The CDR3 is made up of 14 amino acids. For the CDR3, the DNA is TGCAGTGCTAGAGGTCCCGTTCGAGATCAGCCCCAGCATTTT. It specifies CSARGPVRDQPQHF.

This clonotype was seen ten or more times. The CDR3 DNA follows: TGCGCCAGCAGCTTGGCTGCGGGGGCAGATGAAAAACTGTTTTTT. It translates to CASSLAAGADEKLFF. The genes are TRBV5-1 and TRBJ1-4; weak D call: TRBD1 (6 bases). The CDR3 runs to 15 residues. Germline-derived CDR1 and CDR2 are SGHRS and YFSETQ. The V end lost 0 bases, the J end lost 6 bases, and 12 bases lay between the germline ends.

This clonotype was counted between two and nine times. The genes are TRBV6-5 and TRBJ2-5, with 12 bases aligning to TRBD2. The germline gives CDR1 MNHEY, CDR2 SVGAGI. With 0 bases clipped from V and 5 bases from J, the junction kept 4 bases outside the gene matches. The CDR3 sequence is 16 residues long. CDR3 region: CASSYSMLAGGETQYF. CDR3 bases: TGTGCCAGCAGTTACTCGATGCTAGCGGGGGGGGAGACCCAGTACTTC.

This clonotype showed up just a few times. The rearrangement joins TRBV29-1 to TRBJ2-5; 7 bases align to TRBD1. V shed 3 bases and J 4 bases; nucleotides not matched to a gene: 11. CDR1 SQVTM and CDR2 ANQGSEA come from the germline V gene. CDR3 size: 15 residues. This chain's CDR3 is CSVEMWDSQTETQYF. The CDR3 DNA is TGCAGCGTTGAGATGTGGGACAGTCAGACAGAGACCCAGTACTTC.

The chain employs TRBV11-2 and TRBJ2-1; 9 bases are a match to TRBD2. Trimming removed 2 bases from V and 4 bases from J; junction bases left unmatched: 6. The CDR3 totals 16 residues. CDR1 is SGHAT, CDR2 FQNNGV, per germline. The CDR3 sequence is CASSLFSSGGYNEQFF. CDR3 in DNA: TGTGCCAGCAGCTTATTCTCGAGCGGGGGGTACAATGAGCAGTTCTTC.

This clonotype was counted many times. The CDR3 DNA follows: TGTGCCAGCAGCAGCGGACAGGGGGTAGGCCTAGATACGCAGTATTTT. Its translation: CASSSGQGVGLDTQYF. The V gene is TRBV5-4, the J gene TRBJ2-3, with 10 positions matching TRBD1. Per the germline V gene, CDR1 is SGHNT and CDR2 is YYREEE (reference sequence). Trimming cost V 4 bases and J 5 bases; bases outside gene matches: 10. CDR3 length equals 16 residues.

The CDR3 DNA sequence: TGTGCCAGCGGGATGAGATTGGGGACCGCGGCAGCCCAGCATTTT. Amino acid sequence: CASGMRLGTAAAQHF. The V call is TRBV6-4, the J call TRBJ1-5; D is perhaps TRBD1 (5 bases). The CDR3 length is 15 residues. Looked up from germline, CDR1 is MRHNA and CDR2 is SNTAGT. V was cut by 8 bases and J by 11 bases, with 25 bases left in between.

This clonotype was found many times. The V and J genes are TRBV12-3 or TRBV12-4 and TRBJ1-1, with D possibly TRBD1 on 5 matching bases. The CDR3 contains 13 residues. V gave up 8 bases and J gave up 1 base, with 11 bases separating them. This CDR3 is CASGGAGNTEAFF. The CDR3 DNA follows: TGTGCCAGCGGCGGGGCGGGGAACACTGAAGCTTTCTTT.

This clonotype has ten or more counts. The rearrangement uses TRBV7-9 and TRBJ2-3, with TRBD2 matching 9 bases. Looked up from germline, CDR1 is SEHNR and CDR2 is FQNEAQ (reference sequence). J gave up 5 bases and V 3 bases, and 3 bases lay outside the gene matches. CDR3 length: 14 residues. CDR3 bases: TGTGCCAGCAGCTTCCTAGCGGGGCAAGATACGCAGTATTTT. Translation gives CASSFLAGQDTQYF.

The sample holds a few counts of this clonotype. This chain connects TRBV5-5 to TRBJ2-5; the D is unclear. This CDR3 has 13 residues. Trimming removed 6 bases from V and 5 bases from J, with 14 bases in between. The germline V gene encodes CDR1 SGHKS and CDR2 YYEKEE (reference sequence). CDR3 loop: CASMEFRAETQYF. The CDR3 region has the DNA TGTGCCAGCATGGAATTTCGAGCCGAGACCCAGTACTTC.

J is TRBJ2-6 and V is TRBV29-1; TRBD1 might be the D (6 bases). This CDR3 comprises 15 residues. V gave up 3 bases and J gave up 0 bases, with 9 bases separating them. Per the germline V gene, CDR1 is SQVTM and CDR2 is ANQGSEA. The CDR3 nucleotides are TGCAGCGTTGACTCACAGGGCTCTGGGGCCAACGTCCTGACTTTC. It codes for CSVDSQGSGANVLTF.

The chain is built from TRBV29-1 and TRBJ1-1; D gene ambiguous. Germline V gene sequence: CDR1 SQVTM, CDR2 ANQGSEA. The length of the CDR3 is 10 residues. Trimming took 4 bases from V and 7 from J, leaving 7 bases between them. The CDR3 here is CSVASYEAFF. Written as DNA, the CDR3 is TGCAGCGTTGCAAGTTATGAAGCTTTCTTT.

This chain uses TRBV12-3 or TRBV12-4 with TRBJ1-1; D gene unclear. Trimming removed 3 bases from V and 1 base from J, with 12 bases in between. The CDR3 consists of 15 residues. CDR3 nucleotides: TGTGCCAGCAGTTTCGGGGAGTTGCGGAACACTGAAGCTTTCTTT. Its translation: CASSFGELRNTEAFF.

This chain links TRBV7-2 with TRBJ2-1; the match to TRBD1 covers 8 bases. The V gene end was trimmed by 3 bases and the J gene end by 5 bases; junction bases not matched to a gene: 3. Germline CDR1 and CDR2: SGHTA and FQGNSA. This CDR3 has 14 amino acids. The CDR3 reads CASSFGQGHNEQFF. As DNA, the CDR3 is TGTGCCAGCAGCTTCGGACAGGGTCACAATGAGCAGTTCTTC.

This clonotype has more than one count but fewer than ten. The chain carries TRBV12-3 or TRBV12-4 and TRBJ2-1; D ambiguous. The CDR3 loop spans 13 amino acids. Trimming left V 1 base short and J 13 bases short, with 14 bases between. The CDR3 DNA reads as TGTGCCAGCAGTTTAGGGGGAATATTGGGTCAGTTCTTC. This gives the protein CASSLGGILGQFF.

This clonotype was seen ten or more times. The CDR3 bases are TGTGCCAGCAGTTACTCTCCAGGGGTGCCCTTCTATGGCTACACCTTC. Translation: CASSYSPGVPFYGYTF. The chain combines TRBV6-2 or TRBV6-3 with TRBJ1-2; D is perhaps TRBD1 (6 bases). Trimming shortened V by 0 bases and J by 4 bases, and 15 bases separated the two germline ends. This CDR3 is 16 amino acids long. CDR1 and CDR2 from the germline V gene are MNHEY and SVGEGT.

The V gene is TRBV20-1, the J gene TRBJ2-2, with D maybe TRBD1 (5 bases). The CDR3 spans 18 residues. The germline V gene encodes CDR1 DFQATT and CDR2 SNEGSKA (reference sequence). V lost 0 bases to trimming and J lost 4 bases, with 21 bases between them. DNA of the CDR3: TGCAGTGCTAGAGATCGAGGTTCCCCTCGACAGACCACCGGGGAGCTGTTTTTT. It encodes CSARDRGSPRQTTGELFF.

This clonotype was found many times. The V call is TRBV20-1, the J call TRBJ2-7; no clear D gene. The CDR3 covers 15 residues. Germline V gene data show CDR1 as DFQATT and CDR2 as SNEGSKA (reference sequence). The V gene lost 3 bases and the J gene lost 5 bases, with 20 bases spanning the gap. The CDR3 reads CSASGLLVVAHEQYF. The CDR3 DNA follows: TGCAGTGCTAGTGGTCTTCTAGTTGTCGCCCACGAGCAGTACTTC.

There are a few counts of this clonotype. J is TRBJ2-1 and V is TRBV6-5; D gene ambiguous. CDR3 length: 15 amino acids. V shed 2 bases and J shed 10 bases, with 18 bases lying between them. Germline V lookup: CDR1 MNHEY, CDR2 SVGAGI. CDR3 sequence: CASSYPPPRHFEQFF. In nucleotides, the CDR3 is TGTGCCAGCAGTTACCCCCCTCCTCGACATTTCGAGCAGTTCTTC.

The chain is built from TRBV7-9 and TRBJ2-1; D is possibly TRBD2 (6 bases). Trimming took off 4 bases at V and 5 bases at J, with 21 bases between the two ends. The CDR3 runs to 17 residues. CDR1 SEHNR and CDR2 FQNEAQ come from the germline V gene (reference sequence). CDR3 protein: CASSWIFKRAADNEQFF. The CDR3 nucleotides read TGTGCCAGCAGCTGGATATTTAAGCGGGCTGCTGACAATGAGCAGTTCTTC.